One sample yielded the 10 T cell receptor beta chains listed below, sequenced in a study of T cells of healthy individuals. MiXCR, applied by TCRdb to the 5' RACE reads, yields one record per CDR3 protein. Of around 40,000 distinct CDR3 sequences in the sample, 3.5% to 5.5% were seen once. Receptors originate from a human donor in good health.

This clonotype showed up many times. The chain combines TRBV20-1 with TRBJ2-3; TRBD1 or TRBD2 may be the D gene (7 bases each). The length of the CDR3 is 16 residues. CDR1 is DFQATT, CDR2 SNEGSKA, per germline (reference sequence). Trimming took off 5 bases at V and 0 bases at J, with 18 bases between the two ends. CDR3 in amino acids: CSAFGQGGTSTDTQYF. The CDR3 DNA follows: TGCAGTGCTTTTGGGCAGGGGGGGACTAGCACAGATACGCAGTATTTT.

There are many counts of this clonotype. The chain joins TRBV10-3 to TRBJ1-5, with D perhaps matching TRBD1 (6 bases). There are 15 residues in the CDR3. V gave up 2 bases and J gave up 4 bases, with 12 bases separating them. Germline assignment: CDR1 ENHRY and CDR2 SYGVKD. The CDR3 DNA sequence: TGTGCCATCAGTGAGAATCCACAGGGAAATCAGCCCCAGCATTTT. It encodes CAISENPQGNQPQHF.

There are many counts of this clonotype. The chain is built from TRBV6-6 and TRBJ2-7, with D possibly being TRBD2 (6 bases). Germline-derived CDR1 and CDR2 are MNHNY and SVGAGI (reference sequence). V lost 5 bases and J 3 bases, leaving 17 bases between the germline ends. CDR3 size: 15 residues. For the CDR3, the DNA is TGTGCCAGCAGTCCGTGGGCGGGGAGTAGCTACGAGCAGTACTTC. As protein: CASSPWAGSSYEQYF.

This clonotype was seen ten or more times. The chain combines TRBV6-6 with TRBJ1-1, with D possibly being TRBD1 (6 bases). The V gene lost 5 bases and the J gene lost 5 bases, with 15 bases spanning the gap. The CDR3 contains 14 residues. Germline V gene data show CDR1 as MNHNY and CDR2 as SVGAGI (reference sequence). CDR3 nucleotides: TGTGCCAGCAGTGACGAGGGGGGGGGGACTGAAGCTTTCTTT. It translates to CASSDEGGGTEAFF.

The sample holds a few counts of this clonotype. V and J are TRBV14 and TRBJ1-1; no firm D call. Germline assignment: CDR1 SGHDN and CDR2 FVKESK. V dropped 0 bases and J dropped 9 bases, with 8 bases sitting between them. CDR3 length: 12 residues. The CDR3 coding sequence is TGTGCCAGCAGCCAAGATGAGAGGAAAGCTTTCTTT. Protein sequence: CASSQDERKAFF.

This clonotype was detected a few times. The J gene is TRBJ2-1, the V gene TRBV7-2; D is unclear. The V gene lost 0 bases and the J gene lost 6 bases, with 6 bases spanning the gap. Germline CDR1 and CDR2: SGHTA and FQGNSA. The CDR3 runs to 13 residues. CDR3 in amino acids: CASSLARLNEQFF. The CDR3 DNA sequence: TGTGCCAGCAGCTTAGCCAGGCTCAATGAGCAGTTCTTC.

In regard to this clonotype: A much larger clone is a single base away; this may be a read error. This chain connects TRBV5-1 to TRBJ1-1; D may be TRBD1 (6 bases). The CDR3 covers 13 residues. Germline V gene sequence: CDR1 SGHRS, CDR2 YFSETQ. In DNA form, the CDR3 reads TGCGACAGCAGCTCAAATGTCAGGGGAGTGGCTTTCTTT. Residues: CDSSSNVRGVAFF.

This clonotype has at least ten counts. The rearrangement joins TRBV6-4 to TRBJ2-3; 7 positions agree with TRBD1. This CDR3 contains 14 residues. The junction had 1 base not matched to a gene; V was cut back by 0 bases and J by 4 bases. The germline V gene has CDR1 MRHNA and CDR2 SNTAGT. CDR3 nucleotides: TGTGCCAGCAGTGACTCCCAGGGGGCAGATACGCAGTATTTT. It specifies CASSDSQGADTQYF.

This clonotype was observed many times. The chain links TRBV5-1 to TRBJ1-2, with a weak D call TRBD1 (5 bases). CDR1 and CDR2 (germline): SGHRS, YFSETQ. The length of the CDR3 is 16 residues. V shed 3 bases and J shed 0 bases, with 15 bases lying between them. CDR3 sequence: CASSWGKWGSNYGYTF. In nucleotides, the CDR3 is TGCGCCAGCAGCTGGGGAAAGTGGGGGTCTAACTATGGCTACACCTTC.

This clonotype showed up many times. The chain uses TRBV18 and TRBJ2-3; D is unclear. The CDR3 totals 14 residues. V was clipped by 0 bases and J by 7 bases, with 11 bases between them. The germline V gene has CDR1 KGHSH and CDR2 LQKENI. The DNA for the CDR3 is TGTGCCAGCTCACCACCCTTAGACGTGAATACGCAGTATTTT. It specifies CASSPPLDVNTQYF.